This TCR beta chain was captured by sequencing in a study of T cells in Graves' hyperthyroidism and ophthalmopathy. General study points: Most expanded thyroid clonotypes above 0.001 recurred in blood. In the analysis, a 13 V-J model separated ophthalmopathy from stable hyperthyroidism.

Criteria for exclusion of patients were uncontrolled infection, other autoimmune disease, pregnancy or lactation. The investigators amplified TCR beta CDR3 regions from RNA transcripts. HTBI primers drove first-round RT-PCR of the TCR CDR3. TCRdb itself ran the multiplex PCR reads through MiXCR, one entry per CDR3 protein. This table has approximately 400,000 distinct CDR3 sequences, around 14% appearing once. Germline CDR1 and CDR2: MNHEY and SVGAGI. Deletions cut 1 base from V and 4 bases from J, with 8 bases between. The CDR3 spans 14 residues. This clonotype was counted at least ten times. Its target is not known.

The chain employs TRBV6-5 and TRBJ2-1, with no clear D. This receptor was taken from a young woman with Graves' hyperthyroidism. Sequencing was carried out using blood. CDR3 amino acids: CASSYLGSYNEQFF. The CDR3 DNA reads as TGTGCCAGCAGTTACTTAGGCAGTTACAATGAGCAGTTCTTC.